This T cell receptor (beta chain) was recorded in a study of tissue T cells after allogeneic stem cell transplantation. Study-wide findings and caveats: Within patients, tissue anatomy strongly shaped TCR repertoire composition.

Comment on this clone: Its antigen remains unknown. Mouse gene names and germline throughout. The DNA ends 1 residue before the CDR3 does, and the rest of the CDR3 is filled in from the germline J gene.

Sequencing of TCRbeta CDR3 at survey depth gave sequences and template counts. Measured with immunoSEQ multiplex PCR; TCRdb has only the in-frame clones, and not every one. The data contain some 48,000 clones, around 67% of them singletons. The germline V gene has CDR1 LGHNA and CDR2 YSYQKL. J lost 1 base, V lost 2 bases, and 3 bases had no gene match. The CDR3 is made up of 15 amino acids. The receptor was derived from a pool of C57BL/6 mice in good health. Sequenced input: sorted cells pooled from one or two spleens. The chain is built from TRBV2 and TRBJ2-3, with TRBD1 matching over 7 bases. CDR3 sequence: CASSQTGEGAETLYF. Incomplete CDR3 DNA: TGTGCCAGCAGCCAAACAGGGGAGGGTGCAGAAACGCTGTAT.